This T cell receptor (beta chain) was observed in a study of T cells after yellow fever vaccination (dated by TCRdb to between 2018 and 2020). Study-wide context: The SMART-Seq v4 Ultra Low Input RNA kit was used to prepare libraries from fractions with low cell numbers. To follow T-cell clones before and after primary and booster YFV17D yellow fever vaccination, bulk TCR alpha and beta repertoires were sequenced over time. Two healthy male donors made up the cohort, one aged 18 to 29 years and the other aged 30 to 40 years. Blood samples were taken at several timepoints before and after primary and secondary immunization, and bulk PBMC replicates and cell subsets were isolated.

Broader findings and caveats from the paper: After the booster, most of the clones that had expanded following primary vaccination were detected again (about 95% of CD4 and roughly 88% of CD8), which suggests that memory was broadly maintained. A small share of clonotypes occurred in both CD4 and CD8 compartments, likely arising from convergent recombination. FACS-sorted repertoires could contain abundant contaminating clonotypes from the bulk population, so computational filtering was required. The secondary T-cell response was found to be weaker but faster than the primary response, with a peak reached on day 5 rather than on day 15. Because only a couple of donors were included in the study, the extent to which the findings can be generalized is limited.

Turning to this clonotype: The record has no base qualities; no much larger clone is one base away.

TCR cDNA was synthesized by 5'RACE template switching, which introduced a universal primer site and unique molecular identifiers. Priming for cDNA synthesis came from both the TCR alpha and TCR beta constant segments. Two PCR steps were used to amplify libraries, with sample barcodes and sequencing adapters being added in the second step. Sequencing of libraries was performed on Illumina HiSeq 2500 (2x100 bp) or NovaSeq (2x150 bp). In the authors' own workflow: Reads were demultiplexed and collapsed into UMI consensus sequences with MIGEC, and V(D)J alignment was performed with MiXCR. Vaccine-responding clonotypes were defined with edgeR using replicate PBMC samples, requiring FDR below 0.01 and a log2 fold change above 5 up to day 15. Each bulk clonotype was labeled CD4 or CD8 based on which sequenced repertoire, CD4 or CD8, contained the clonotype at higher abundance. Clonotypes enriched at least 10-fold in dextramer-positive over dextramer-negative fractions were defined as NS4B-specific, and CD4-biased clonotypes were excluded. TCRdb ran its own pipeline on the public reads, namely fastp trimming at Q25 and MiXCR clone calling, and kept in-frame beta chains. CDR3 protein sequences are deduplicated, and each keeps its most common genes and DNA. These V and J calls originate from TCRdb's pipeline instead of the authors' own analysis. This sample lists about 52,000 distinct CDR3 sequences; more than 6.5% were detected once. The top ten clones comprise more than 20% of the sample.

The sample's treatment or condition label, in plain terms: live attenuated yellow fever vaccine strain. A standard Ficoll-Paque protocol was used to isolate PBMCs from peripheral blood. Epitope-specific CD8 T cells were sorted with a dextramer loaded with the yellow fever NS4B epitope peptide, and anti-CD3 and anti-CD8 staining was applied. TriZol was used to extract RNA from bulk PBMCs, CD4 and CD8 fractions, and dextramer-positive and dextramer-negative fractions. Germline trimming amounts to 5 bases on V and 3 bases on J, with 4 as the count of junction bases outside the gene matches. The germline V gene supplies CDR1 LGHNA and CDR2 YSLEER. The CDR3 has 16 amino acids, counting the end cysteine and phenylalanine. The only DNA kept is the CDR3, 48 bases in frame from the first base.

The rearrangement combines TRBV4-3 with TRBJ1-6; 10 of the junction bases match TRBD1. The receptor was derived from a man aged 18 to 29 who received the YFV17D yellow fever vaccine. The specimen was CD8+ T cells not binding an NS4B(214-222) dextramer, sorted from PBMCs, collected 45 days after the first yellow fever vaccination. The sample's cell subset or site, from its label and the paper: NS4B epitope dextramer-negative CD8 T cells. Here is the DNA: TGCGCCAGCAGCGACCGGGACAGGGGCTATAATTCACCCCTCCACTTT. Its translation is CASSDRDRGYNSPLHF.